A single sample gave rise to the 19 T cell receptor beta chains below, sequenced in a study of blood T cells in healthy people across ages (dated by TCRdb to 2013 to 2016). Library preparation employed 5' RACE. TCRdb records Illumina HiSeq 2500 as the sequencer. The second PCR ran for about 6 to 11 cycles and used a J-beta primer mix along with a sample-barcoded 5' primer. Through fastp at Q25 and MiXCR, TCRdb rebuilt clones from the public reads, retaining in-frame beta chains. Every CDR3 protein is listed once, alongside the most common genes and DNA of its rows. In all, the sample holds more than 900,000 distinct CDR3 sequences, and about 27% of those were seen once. The top ten clonotypes cover about 10% of the sample. Separately, the same data were catalogued under a study of T cells of mothers and their children.

Sequencing used blood. These receptors were collected from a woman between 40 and 50 years old in good health.

This clonotype was observed a few times. J is TRBJ1-2 and V is TRBV7-2; 8 bases line up with TRBD1. From germline, CDR1 is SGHTA and CDR2 FQGNSA. V trimming: 0 bases; J trimming: 8 bases; junction bases outside the gene matches: 5. The CDR3 spans 14 residues. CDR3 region: CASSLAPRGQGYTF. The CDR3, as DNA: TGTGCCAGCAGCTTAGCGCCCAGGGGGCAGGGCTACACCTTC.

The J gene is TRBJ2-1, the V gene TRBV24-1, with TRBD2 identical over 10 bases. Trimming took 2 bases from V and 2 from J; bases not matched to a gene: 17. Germline V CDR1 and CDR2: KGHDR, SFDVKD. The CDR3 is 21 amino acids. The CDR3 DNA sequence: TGTGCCACCAGTGATTCCGGTCGGGCTAGCGGGGGCTTAGCAGCCTACAATGAGCAGTTCTTC. This gives the protein CATSDSGRASGGLAAYNEQFF.

The chain uses TRBV7-6 and TRBJ1-5; a weak D match, TRBD1 (6 bases). This CDR3 region has 14 residues. V was pared by 5 bases and J by 6 bases, with 14 bases between. The germline V gene encodes CDR1 SGHVS and CDR2 FNYEAQ. CDR3 sequence reads: CASSGPGGGQPQHF. The CDR3 region has the DNA TGTGCCAGCAGCGGCCCGGGGGGCGGTCAGCCCCAGCATTTT.

This clonotype was counted between two and nine times. The chain employs TRBV3-1 and TRBJ1-2, with D uncertain. There are 13 residues in the CDR3. Trimming stripped 1 base from V and 8 bases from J, with 11 bases between. CDR1 is LGHDT and CDR2 is YNNKEL in the germline V gene (reference sequence). CDR3 sequence reads: CASSQGLLSGYTF. As DNA, the CDR3 is TGTGCCAGCAGCCAAGGGCTGTTGAGCGGCTACACCTTC.

This clonotype was observed at least ten times. The J gene is TRBJ2-7, the V gene TRBV19; D is unclear. V was cut by 5 bases and J by 2 bases, with 4 bases left in between. Germline V gene data show CDR1 as LNHDA and CDR2 as SQIVND (reference sequence). This CDR3 region has 11 residues. The CDR3, as DNA: TGTGCCAGTAGTGATGCCTACGAGCAGTACTTC. It specifies CASSDAYEQYF.

This chain joins TRBV2 and TRBJ2-1; D remains unclear. The germline V gene encodes CDR1 SNHLY and CDR2 FYNNEI. The CDR3 consists of 14 residues. V was trimmed by 6 bases and J by 8 bases, leaving 17 bases between them. The CDR3 here is CASRDSQVIDEQFF. In nucleotides, the CDR3 is TGTGCCAGCAGGGATAGCCAGGTCATCGATGAGCAGTTCTTC.

This clonotype occurred once. The CDR3 nucleotides read TGTGCCAGCTCACCACGGAAACTCCGCACAGATACGCAGTATTTT. Translated: CASSPRKLRTDTQYF. The chain couples TRBV18 to TRBJ2-3, with D unclear. V lost 1 base and J 1 base, leaving 9 bases between the germline ends. The CDR3 is 15 amino acids. Germline-derived CDR1 and CDR2 are KGHSH and LQKENI.

This clonotype was detected many times. CDR3 protein: CATRLDSSYEQYF. The CDR3 DNA follows: TGTGCCACCAGACTGGACAGCTCCTACGAGCAGTACTTC. The chain uses TRBV15 and TRBJ2-7; tentative D call: TRBD1 (6 bases). Trimming removed 6 bases from V and 0 bases from J, with 9 bases in between. This CDR3 comprises 13 residues. Germline-derived CDR1 and CDR2 are LNHNV and YYDKDF (reference sequence).

Only a few counts were recorded for this clonotype. The V call is TRBV7-3, the J call TRBJ2-6, with a weak D call TRBD1 (6 bases). Germline-derived CDR1 and CDR2 are SGHTA and FQGTGA. The CDR3 contains 20 residues. With 2 bases removed from V and 0 bases from J, the gap between germline ends came to 20 bases. The CDR3 DNA sequence: TGTGCCAGCAGCTTAGGGGGCGTGTTGACAGGAGCCTCTGGGGCCAACGTCCTGACTTTC. Its protein is CASSLGGVLTGASGANVLTF. The entire variable domain, with the rest obtained from reference TRBV7-3 and TRBJ2-6, is as follows: GAGVSQTPSNKVTEKGKYVELRCDPISGHTALYWYRQSLGQGPEFLIYFQGTGAADDSGLPNDRFFAVRPEGSVSTLKIQRTERGDSAVYLCASSLGGVLTGASGANVLTFGAGSRLTVL.

This clonotype was counted between two and nine times. This clone may be a read error of a much larger clone one base away. The rearrangement joins TRBV7-2 to TRBJ1-2, with D perhaps matching TRBD1 (6 bases). The CDR3 has 14 residues. Germline loops: CDR1 SGHTA, CDR2 FQGNSA. The V gene lost 7 bases and the J gene lost 4 bases, with 16 bases spanning the gap. CDR3 loop: CASTSDRRRYGYTF. In nucleotides, the CDR3 is TGTGCCAGCACCTCTGACAGGCGCCGCTATGGCTACACCTTC.

This chain uses TRBV7-2 with TRBJ2-7, with 10 bases identical to TRBD2. Trimming at V came to 0 bases and at J to 6 bases, leaving 8 bases not matched to a gene. CDR3 length equals 16 residues. Looked up from germline, CDR1 is SGHTA and CDR2 is FQGNSA. The CDR3: CASSLAGTSETSEQYF. Written as DNA, the CDR3 is TGTGCCAGCAGCTTAGCCGGGACTAGCGAAACCTCCGAGCAGTACTTC. Combining the CDR3 with reference TRBV7-2 and TRBJ2-7 gives the whole variable domain GAGVSQSPSNKVTEKGKDVELRCDPISGHTALYWYRQSLGQGLEFLIYFQGNSAPDKSGLPSDRFSAERTGGSVSTLTIQRTQQEDSAVYLCASSLAGTSETSEQYFGPGTRLTVT.

This clonotype has a count of ten or more. The gene calls are TRBV9 and TRBJ1-6; D remains ambiguous. Between the trimmed V and J ends, which lost 0 bases and 7 bases, there was a span of 14 bases. Germline V CDR1 and CDR2: SGDLS, YYNGEE. CDR3 size: 16 residues. The CDR3 protein is CASSVEAGGNNSPLHF. CDR3 coding DNA: TGTGCCAGCAGCGTAGAGGCAGGTGGTAACAATTCACCCCTCCACTTT.

This clonotype was counted many times. The rearrangement links TRBV3-1 to TRBJ2-1; D is possibly TRBD2 (5 bases). Germline CDR1 and CDR2: LGHDT and YNNKEL (reference sequence). Trimming removed 2 bases from V and 7 bases from J, with 6 bases in between. The CDR3 is 12 residues long. The CDR3 DNA reads TGTGCCAGCAGCCAAACTAGGAATGAGCAGTTCTTC. It yields the protein CASSQTRNEQFF.

This clonotype was recorded many times. The chain combines TRBV6-5 with TRBJ2-7, with TRBD1 matching over 11 bases. The trim removed 6 bases at V and 3 bases at J, leaving 4 bases unmatched. The CDR3 extends over 14 amino acids. Germline V CDR1 and CDR2: MNHEY, SVGAGI. DNA for the CDR3: TGTGCCAGCAGAGCCGGGACAGGGGGCTACGAGCAGTACTTC. It yields the protein CASRAGTGGYEQYF.

This clonotype was found many times. The V and J genes are TRBV6-6 and TRBJ2-7, with 7 nucleotides matching TRBD1. The germline V gene encodes CDR1 MNHNY and CDR2 SVGAGI (reference sequence). V shed 5 bases and J 0 bases; nucleotides not matched to a gene: 7. The CDR3 spans 15 residues. The CDR3 loop is CASSVLDRSSYEQYF. The CDR3 DNA is TGTGCCAGCAGTGTATTGGACAGGAGCTCCTACGAGCAGTACTTC.

CDR3 nucleotide sequence: TGTGCCAGCAGCTTCTTGGGAGGGGCGACAGATACGCAGTATTTT. Residues: CASSFLGGATDTQYF. This chain connects TRBV7-3 to TRBJ2-3, with TRBD2 identical over 7 bases. The CDR3 consists of 15 residues. The V and J ends lost 3 bases and 3 bases, in that order; junction bases with no gene match: 6. Germline-derived CDR1 and CDR2 are SGHTA and FQGTGA.

The CDR3 region has the DNA TGTGCCAGCAGCTTAGCGGGGGGGGATTCACCCCTCCACTTT. Translation: CASSLAGGDSPLHF. V gene TRBV7-6 combines with J gene TRBJ1-6; possibly TRBD1 for D (5 bases). Trimming removed 0 bases at V and 8 bases at J, with 8 bases between. The CDR3 is 14 amino acids. Looked up from germline, CDR1 is SGHVS and CDR2 is FNYEAQ.

There are a few counts of this clonotype. DNA of the CDR3: TGTGCCTGGAGTATTGTTCCGGTTCTCCCCCGGTCCACTGAAGCTTTCTTT. Translation gives CAWSIVPVLPRSTEAFF. The chain has TRBV30 and TRBJ1-1; D ambiguous. The CDR3 totals 17 residues. Per germline, CDR1 GTSNPN and CDR2 SVGIG (reference sequence). The V gene lost 2 bases and the J gene lost 4 bases, with 23 bases spanning the gap. Supplemented by reference TRBV30 and TRBJ1-1, the full variable domain reads SQTIHQWPATLVQPVGSPLSLECTVEGTSNPNLYWYRQAAGRGLQLLFYSVGIGQISSEVPQNLSASRPQDRQFILSSKKLLLSDSGFYLCAWSIVPVLPRSTEAFFGQGTRLTVV.

The chain combines TRBV5-1 with TRBJ2-4; TRBD1 matches 10 bases. The J call is in doubt because the DNA end fits TRBJ2-7 better. Germline CDR1 is SGHRS and CDR2 is YFSETQ. The CDR3 consists of 16 residues. The CDR3 protein is CASSQTPDRGFSEQYF. In DNA, the CDR3 is TGCGCCAGCAGCCAGACCCCGGACAGGGGGTTTAGCGAGCAGTACTTC.